What follows are 20 T cell receptor beta chains derived from one specimen sequenced in a study of read filtering for tumor transcriptome and immune sequencing. From 300 to 450 ng of RNA, a library with molecular barcoded alpha/delta and beta/gamma adaptors was made. TCRdb called the reads again in MiXCR, with one record for every CDR3 protein. The sample shows about 39,000 distinct CDR3 sequences, roughly an eighth of them seen only once. Sequenced: a population of CD138-negative cells sorted from bone marrow. The receptors stem from a donor older than 35 with multiple myeloma.

Points on this clonotype: Without the conserved terminal phenylalanine or tryptophan, this CDR3 likely stems from a read error. The DNA is left out, because the CDR3 cannot be placed on it with certainty; the CDR3 is given as TCRdb lists it. V gene TRBV20-1 combines with J gene TRBJ1-1. The CDR3 has 16 residues if both end residues are counted. Looked up from germline, CDR1 is DFQATT and CDR2 is SNEGSKA (reference sequence). This CDR3 reads CSARHPRTGGRTEAFI.

This clonotype was recorded at least ten times. J is TRBJ1-1 and V is TRBV18, with TRBD1 matching over 7 bases. The V segment lost 6 bases and the J segment 0 bases; nucleotides outside the gene matches: 4. This CDR3 comprises 14 residues. Per germline, CDR1 KGHSH and CDR2 LQKENI. CDR3 protein: CASSTDRMNTEAFF. In nucleotides, the CDR3 is TGTGCCAGCTCGACGGACAGGATGAACACTGAAGCTTTCTTT.

The sample holds a few counts of this clonotype. The rearrangement links TRBV24-1 to TRBJ2-1, with D tentatively TRBD1 (5 bases). CDR3 length equals 15 residues. Trimming left V 4 bases short and J 7 bases short, with 16 bases between. The V gene's germline CDR1 is KGHDR and CDR2 SFDVKD. The CDR3 region is CATSETTFNRNEQFF. The CDR3 DNA follows: TGTGCCACCAGTGAGACGACTTTTAACAGGAATGAGCAGTTCTTC.

This clonotype came up many times. The chain carries TRBV18 and TRBJ2-6; weak D call: TRBD2 (6 bases). Between the trimmed V and J ends, which lost 4 bases and 2 bases, there was a span of 12 bases. The germline V gene has CDR1 KGHSH and CDR2 LQKENI. The CDR3 is 16 residues long. DNA of the CDR3: TGTGCCAGCTCACGGGCGGGATCTGCTGGGGCCAACGTCCTGACTTTC. The encoded protein is CASSRAGSAGANVLTF.

This clonotype was recorded at least ten times. The rearrangement joins TRBV24-1 to TRBJ2-5; TRBD1 matches at 9 bases. CDR1 KGHDR and CDR2 SFDVKD come from the germline V gene. Losses at the gene ends were 4 bases for V and 0 bases for J; bases not matched to a gene: 11. This CDR3 spans 18 amino acids. CDR3 sequence: CATSEPRRTGVYQETQYF. In DNA, the CDR3 is TGTGCCACCAGTGAACCCCGCCGGACAGGGGTGTACCAAGAGACCCAGTACTTC.

This clonotype was seen many times. This chain joins TRBV6-2 or TRBV6-3 and TRBJ1-5; perhaps TRBD1 as D (5 bases). Germline loops: CDR1 MNHEY, CDR2 SVGEGT. V was pared by 5 bases and J by 3 bases, with 11 bases between. The CDR3 runs to 14 residues. Here the CDR3 reads CASSHQGDNQPQHF. The DNA of the CDR3 is TGTGCCAGCAGTCATCAGGGAGACAATCAGCCCCAGCATTTT.

This clonotype was recorded many times. This chain joins TRBV27 and TRBJ1-1; D not certain. Germline values: CDR1 MNHEY, CDR2 SMNVEV (reference sequence). This CDR3 contains 16 residues. V dropped 5 bases and J dropped 1 base, with 17 bases sitting between them. CDR3 sequence: CASSDRPDGSNTEAFF. CDR3 sequence (DNA): TGTGCCAGCAGTGACCGCCCGGACGGGTCGAACACTGAAGCTTTCTTT.

This clonotype occurred many times. This chain links TRBV5-1 with TRBJ2-1; 14 bases line up with TRBD2. CDR1 SGHRS and CDR2 YFSETQ come from the germline V gene. This CDR3 has 17 amino acids. Trimming took 4 bases from V and 8 from J; bases not matched to a gene: 11. CDR3 amino acids: CASSRATSGRGRDEQFF. CDR3 DNA: TGCGCCAGCAGCCGGGCGACTAGCGGGAGGGGTCGAGATGAGCAGTTCTTC.

This clonotype has at least ten counts. The chain joins TRBV7-9 to TRBJ1-4; D is unclear. This CDR3 comprises 14 residues. Trimming cost V 6 bases and J 0 bases, with 8 bases left between them. Germline CDR1 is SEHNR and CDR2 is FQNEAQ (reference sequence). The CDR3 spells CASRMDATNEKLFF. The CDR3 bases are TGTGCCAGCAGGATGGACGCAACTAATGAAAAACTGTTTTTT.

About this clonotype: A read error is possible here, since a much larger clone lies one base away. V and J are TRBV20-1 and TRBJ2-4; 8 bases match TRBD2. This CDR3 is 16 amino acids long. Germline assignment: CDR1 DFQATT and CDR2 SNEGSKA (reference sequence). V trimming: 5 bases; J trimming: 5 bases; junction bases outside the gene matches: 14. CDR3 loop: CSALSGGGMGENIQYF. In DNA form, the CDR3 reads TGCAGTGCTTTAAGCGGGGGCGGGATGGGCGAAAACATTCAGTACTTC.

Points on this clonotype: This is likely an artifact of a read error, given a far larger clone one base away. The rearrangement uses TRBV7-2 and TRBJ2-1, with D possibly matching TRBD2 (6 bases). CDR1 SGHTA and CDR2 FQGNSA come from the germline V gene. The V gene lost 2 bases and the J gene lost 5 bases, with 16 bases spanning the gap. CDR3 size: 16 residues. CDR3 in amino acids: CASSLKRASENNEQFF. CDR3 sequence (DNA): TGTGCCAGCAGCTTAAAGCGGGCTAGTGAAAACAATGAGCAGTTCTTC.

This clonotype occurred a few times. This clone may be a read error of a much larger clone one base away. CDR3 sequence: CASSSGGGRVLSEQFF. As DNA, the CDR3 is TGTGCCAGCAGCTCTGGAGGCGGGCGGGTACTTAGTGAGCAGTTCTTC. The chain recombines TRBV7-9 with TRBJ2-1; D is perhaps TRBD2 (5 bases). The CDR3 covers 16 residues. The germline V and J ends were trimmed by 4 bases and 9 bases, with 22 bases remaining between them. Germline V lookup: CDR1 SEHNR, CDR2 FQNEAQ (reference sequence).

This clonotype has a count of ten or more. The chain employs TRBV7-9 and TRBJ1-1; no clear D. CDR3 length: 13 residues. Between the trimmed V and J ends, which lost 0 bases and 11 bases, there was a span of 13 bases. The germline gives CDR1 SEHNR, CDR2 FQNEAQ (reference sequence). CDR3 region: CASSLAVQSEAFF. The DNA of the CDR3 is TGTGCCAGCAGCTTAGCAGTCCAGTCGGAGGCTTTCTTT.

This clonotype has a count of ten or more. This chain uses TRBV11-2 with TRBJ2-2; 7 positions match TRBD1. The CDR3 has 16 amino acids. With V trimmed by 5 bases and J by 0 bases, 6 bases remained unmatched. CDR1 SGHAT and CDR2 FQNNGV come from the germline V gene. The CDR3 region has the DNA TGTGCCAGCAGCATCTCCGGGACAGCGAACACCGGGGAGCTGTTTTTT. This gives the protein CASSISGTANTGELFF.

Comment on this clonotype: Given a far larger clone just one base away, this is likely a sequencing read error. The CDR3 protein is CASSRDRWKAFF. As DNA, the CDR3 is TGTGCCAGCAGTCGGGACCGGTGGAAAGCTTTCTTT. The chain recombines TRBV12-3 or TRBV12-4 with TRBJ1-1, with TRBD1 as a possible D gene (5 bases). This CDR3 comprises 12 residues. With 5 bases removed from V and 9 bases from J, the gap between germline ends came to 13 bases.

V is TRBV7-9 and J is TRBJ1-2; D not resolved. Germline V gene lookup returns CDR1 SEHNR and CDR2 FQNEAQ (reference sequence). V dropped 1 base and J dropped 8 bases, with 11 bases sitting between them. The CDR3 has 13 amino acids. CDR3 amino acids: CASSLVGGRGYTF. CDR3 nucleotide sequence: TGTGCCAGCAGCTTAGTGGGAGGTCGCGGCTACACCTTC.

This clonotype has more than one count but fewer than ten. This chain connects TRBV3-1 to TRBJ1-1, with D possibly matching TRBD1 (6 bases). Germline-derived CDR1 and CDR2 are LGHDT and YNNKEL (reference sequence). The CDR3 consists of 15 residues. Between the trimmed V and J ends, which lost 2 bases and 4 bases, there was a span of 14 bases. The CDR3 coding sequence is TGTGCCAGCAGCCAAAATCCAAGGGGGACCACTGAAGCTTTCTTT. This codes for CASSQNPRGTTEAFF.

This clonotype was found many times. The V and J genes are TRBV2 and TRBJ2-7; 7 nucleotides agree with TRBD1. The CDR3 contains 13 residues. Per the germline V gene, CDR1 is SNHLY and CDR2 is FYNNEI. The V and J ends lost 6 bases and 7 bases, in that order; junction bases with no gene match: 9. This CDR3 reads CASREDRNREQYF. The DNA for the CDR3 is TGTGCCAGCAGAGAGGACAGGAACAGGGAGCAGTACTTC. The complete variable domain, with remaining parts taken from reference TRBV2 and TRBJ2-7, reads EPEVTQTPSHQVTQMGQEVILRCVPISNHLYFYWYRQILGQKVEFLVSFYNNEISEKSEIFDDQFSVERPDGSNFTLKIRSTKLEDSAMYFCASREDRNREQYFGPGTRLTVT.

This clonotype was detected many times. This rearrangement joins TRBV12-3 or TRBV12-4 to TRBJ2-1; 9 nucleotides line up with TRBD1. This CDR3 is 14 amino acids long. The trim removed 6 bases at V and 3 bases at J, leaving 3 bases unmatched. CDR3 coding DNA: TGTGCCAGCAGGGGGACAGGGAACTACAATGAGCAGTTCTTC. It is translated as CASRGTGNYNEQFF.

In this sample, this clonotype turned up many times. The rearrangement uses TRBV6-2 or TRBV6-3 and TRBJ2-2, with D possibly TRBD2 on 6 matching bases. Trimming took 7 bases from V and 4 from J, leaving 10 bases between them. The CDR3 contains 13 residues. Germline V gives CDR1 MNHEY, CDR2 SVGEGT. The CDR3: CASKRGGTGELFF. In DNA, the CDR3 is TGTGCCAGCAAGAGGGGAGGCACCGGGGAGCTGTTTTTT.